The 17 T cell receptor beta chains given below trace back to one sample, sequenced in a study of T cell changes during pregnancy in multiple sclerosis. Libraries were prepared by immunoSEQ multiplex PCR; TCRdb keeps only in-frame clonotypes and omits some of them. This table has tens of thousands of clones, about 92% appearing once. This specimen consisted of CD4+ T cells from peripheral blood mononuclear cells, obtained in the third trimester of pregnancy. These receptors were taken from a female donor with multiple sclerosis, enrolled in a pregnancy study.

The chain uses TRBV13 and TRBJ1-3; TRBD1 agrees at 8 bases. In germline, CDR1 is PRHDT, CDR2 FYEKMQ (reference sequence). The J segment lost 0 bases and the V segment lost 8 bases, leaving 6 bases of the junction unmatched. The CDR3 has 15 residues. CDR3 coding DNA: TGTGCCAGCGGGGACAGGCAGAGCTCTGGAAACACCATATATTTT. This gives the protein CASGDRQSSGNTIYF.

The J gene is TRBJ1-3, the V gene TRBV4-1, with D possibly being TRBD1 (5 bases). CDR1 MGHRA and CDR2 YSYEKL come from the germline V gene. The CDR3 contains 14 residues. Trimming removed 7 bases at V and 0 bases at J, with 10 bases between. The CDR3 bases are TGCGCCAGCACCTCACAGGTCTCTGGAAACACCATATATTTT. Its protein product is CASTSQVSGNTIYF.

The rearrangement joins TRBV12-5 to TRBJ1-5; D gene ambiguous. From germline, CDR1 is LGHNT and CDR2 FRNRAP. The CDR3 sequence is 12 residues long. The V end was cut by 1 base, the J end by 7 bases, with 5 bases between. The CDR3 loop reads CASGLARQPQHF. For the CDR3, the DNA is TGTGCTAGTGGTTTGGCCAGACAGCCCCAGCATTTT.

The chain recombines TRBV7-2 with TRBJ2-2; 7 bases align to TRBD2. The V gene end was trimmed by 2 bases and the J gene end by 5 bases; junction bases not matched to a gene: 2. Germline assignment: CDR1 SGHTA and CDR2 FQGNSA. The CDR3 has 14 residues. The CDR3 loop is CASSLNGGTGELFF. As DNA, the CDR3 is TGTGCCAGCAGCTTAAACGGGGGGACCGGGGAGCTGTTTTTT.

The rearrangement uses TRBV5-1 and TRBJ1-5; maybe TRBD1 (5 bases). Deletions cut 2 bases from V and 7 bases from J, with 13 bases between. This CDR3 has 14 amino acids. Germline CDR1 SGHRS, CDR2 YFSETQ. CDR3: CASSFGREGQPQHF. CDR3 DNA sequence: TGCGCCAGCAGCTTCGGCAGGGAAGGCCAGCCCCAGCATTTT.

The rearrangement joins TRBV30 to TRBJ1-2, with D hard to call. This CDR3 contains 15 residues. The V end was cut by 1 base, the J end by 3 bases, with 15 bases between. The germline gives CDR1 GTSNPN, CDR2 SVGIG (reference sequence). The CDR3 loop is CAWSGSAWAHYGYTF. The CDR3 DNA reads TGTGCCTGGAGTGGATCCGCGTGGGCCCACTATGGCTACACCTTC.

V usage is TRBV19 and J usage is TRBJ1-2, with a weak D call TRBD1 (6 bases). Per the germline V gene, CDR1 is LNHDA and CDR2 is SQIVND (reference sequence). V lost 9 bases, J lost 3 bases, and 23 bases lay in between. The CDR3 contains 16 residues. CDR3 sequence reads: CASTPGRDTKDYGYTF. CDR3 in DNA: TGTGCCAGCACCCCAGGTCGGGACACTAAAGACTATGGCTACACCTTC.

This chain links TRBV5-5 with TRBJ1-2; 8 positions match TRBD1. The CDR3 runs to 14 residues. V shed 5 bases, J shed 4 bases, and the junction held 7 bases outside the gene matches. CDR1 is SGHKS and CDR2 is YYEKEE in the germline V gene (reference sequence). CDR3 region: CASRIPGQGYGYTF. CDR3 nucleotide sequence: TGTGCCAGCAGGATTCCAGGACAGGGCTATGGCTACACCTTC.

This clone has just one count. CDR3 protein: CASSADRGSYTNYGYTF. Written as DNA, the CDR3 is TGTGCCAGCAGTGCTGACAGGGGTTCTTATACTAACTATGGCTACACCTTC. The chain links TRBV6-1 to TRBJ1-2, with 8 bases aligning to TRBD1. The CDR3 is made up of 17 amino acids. From germline, CDR1 is MNHNS and CDR2 SASEGT. The trim removed 4 bases at V and 0 bases at J, leaving 10 bases unmatched.

The chain links TRBV9 to TRBJ2-7; 8 bases match TRBD1. The J segment lost 4 bases and the V segment lost 4 bases, leaving 10 bases of the junction unmatched. This CDR3 has 15 residues. CDR1 is SGDLS and CDR2 is YYNGEE in the germline V gene. DNA of the CDR3: TGTGCCAGCAGCTCCCGACAGGGGCGGATGTACGAGCAGTACTTC. Translating gives CASSSRQGRMYEQYF. The full variable domain, with the rest looked up from reference TRBV9 and TRBJ2-7, is DSGVTQTPKHLITATGQRVTLRCSPRSGDLSVYWYQQSLDQGLQFLIQYYNGEERAKGNILERFSAQQFPDLHSELNLSSLELGDSALYFCASSSRQGRMYEQYFGPGTRLTVT.

The chain carries TRBV19 and TRBJ2-5; D is perhaps TRBD1 (6 bases). This CDR3 comprises 16 residues. Trimming shortened V by 5 bases and J by 5 bases, and 21 bases separated the two germline ends. CDR1 LNHDA and CDR2 SQIVND come from the germline V gene (reference sequence). The CDR3 protein is CASSLGDWGRGETQYF. The CDR3 nucleotides read TGTGCCAGTAGTCTTGGTGATTGGGGGCGTGGGGAGACCCAGTACTTC.

The chain links TRBV7-8 to TRBJ2-1; tentative D call: TRBD2 (5 bases). Deletions cut 10 bases from V and 6 bases from J, with 10 bases between. Per the germline V gene, CDR1 is SGHVS and CDR2 is FQNEAQ. The CDR3 totals 11 residues. The CDR3 region has the DNA TGTGCCATCGGACTCCTCAATGAGCAGTTCTTC. Translating gives CAIGLLNEQFF.

The gene calls are TRBV6-5 and TRBJ2-3, with D possibly matching TRBD2 (7 bases). Trimming removed 7 bases from V and 6 bases from J, with 8 bases in between. Looked up from germline, CDR1 is MNHEY and CDR2 is SVGAGI. CDR3 size: 11 residues. The CDR3 region has the DNA TGTGCCAGCACGGGGGGCGATACGCAGTATTTT. Translated: CASTGGDTQYF.

CDR3 residues: CASSLGLAVAEDTQYF. The CDR3 nucleotides read TGTGCCAGCAGCTTGGGACTAGCGGTGGCTGAAGATACGCAGTATTTT. This chain joins TRBV5-6 and TRBJ2-3, with 9 bases matching TRBD2. The trim removed 0 bases at V and 5 bases at J, leaving 7 bases unmatched. This CDR3 contains 16 residues. Germline CDR1 and CDR2: SGHDT and YYEEEE.

The gene calls are TRBV6-6 and TRBJ2-1; 7 bases map to TRBD1. Germline V CDR1 and CDR2: MNHNY, SVGAGI (reference sequence). CDR3 length: 14 residues. The ends lost 2 bases at V and 9 bases at J; junction bases unmatched: 7. In DNA, the CDR3 is TGTGCCAGCAGTTACGGGACAGTCAAGACTGAGCAGTTCTTC. It yields the protein CASSYGTVKTEQFF.

The chain couples TRBV7-8 to TRBJ2-7; D ambiguous. This CDR3 is 14 amino acids long. V was trimmed by 4 bases and J by 1 base, leaving 11 bases between them. The germline gives CDR1 SGHVS, CDR2 FQNEAQ. The CDR3 nucleotides read TGTGCCAGCAGCTATCTTTCGGTATCCTACGAGCAGTACTTC. It specifies CASSYLSVSYEQYF.

The chain is built from TRBV16 and TRBJ1-4, with TRBD1 as a possible D gene (6 bases). The CDR3 covers 14 residues. Germline V CDR1 and CDR2: KGHSY, FQNENV. The ends were cut back, 4 bases at V and 5 bases at J, with 11 bases in the middle. CDR3 coding DNA: TGTGCCAGCAGCCTTGACAGGAGGAATGAAAAACTGTTTTTT. It encodes CASSLDRRNEKLFF.